A selection of T cell receptor beta chains follows, all from one sample in a study of CD8 T cells in Susac syndrome. MiXCR, applied by TCRdb to the immunoSEQ multiplex PCR reads, yields one record per CDR3 protein. The sample shows hundreds of thousands of distinct CDR3 sequences, about 95% of them seen only once. The source material was CD4+ T cells from PBMCs. The receptors shown here come from a human donor with Susac syndrome. Each CDR3 is given without its conserved first and last residue. A D gene is named only where the DNA matches it firmly.

d_call: .
v_call: TRBV5-1
j_call: TRBJ2-7
cdr3_aa: ASSLGGQGDYEQY

d_call: .
v_call: TRBV6-1
j_call: TRBJ1-6
cdr3_aa: ASSSGGIGYNSPLH

d_call: .
v_call: TRBV28
j_call: TRBJ2-5
cdr3_aa: ASSPPYKETQY

d_call: .
v_call: TRBV11-1
j_call: TRBJ2-2
cdr3_aa: ASRTPNTGELF

d_call: .
v_call: TRBV11-2
j_call: TRBJ1-1
cdr3_aa: ASSFEGLMNTEAF

d_call: TRBD2
v_call: TRBV29-1
j_call: TRBJ2-5
cdr3_aa: SVGEAGGRETQY

d_call: .
v_call: TRBV4-2
j_call: TRBJ2-5
cdr3_aa: ASSQATGGVQETQY

d_call: TRBD1
v_call: TRBV14
j_call: TRBJ1-6
cdr3_aa: ASSSDRGASPLH

d_call: .
v_call: TRBV5-1
j_call: TRBJ2-3
cdr3_aa: ASSFGSAGTDTQY

d_call: TRBD2
v_call: TRBV11-3
j_call: TRBJ2-3
cdr3_aa: ASSPHTQSGGVKNTQY

d_call: TRBD2
v_call: TRBV6-5
j_call: TRBJ2-4
cdr3_aa: ASSDLAGLNIQY

d_call: .
v_call: TRBV12-3/TRBV12-4
j_call: TRBJ2-1
cdr3_aa: ASTAPRDEQF

d_call: TRBD2
v_call: TRBV29-1
j_call: TRBJ2-1
cdr3_aa: SDPGGAANEQF

d_call: .
v_call: TRBV19
j_call: TRBJ2-2
cdr3_aa: ASSPGGGNTGELF

d_call: .
v_call: TRBV5-1
j_call: TRBJ2-5
cdr3_aa: ASSLVGTEKETQY

d_call: TRBD2
v_call: TRBV20-1
j_call: TRBJ2-5
cdr3_aa: SATGGARETQY

d_call: .
v_call: TRBV2
j_call: TRBJ2-5
cdr3_aa: ASSEGQADPQETQY

d_call: TRBD1
v_call: TRBV18
j_call: TRBJ1-4
cdr3_aa: ASSPIQGGTNEKLF

d_call: .
v_call: TRBV24-1
j_call: TRBJ2-7
cdr3_aa: ATSEATRAEQY

d_call: TRBD1
v_call: TRBV5-4
j_call: TRBJ1-1
cdr3_aa: ASSKETGVRTEAF

d_call: .
v_call: TRBV14
j_call: TRBJ1-4
cdr3_aa: ASSQEGTVIREKLF

d_call: .
v_call: TRBV30
j_call: TRBJ1-1
cdr3_aa: AWSSFTSGAF

d_call: .
v_call: TRBV9
j_call: TRBJ2-2
cdr3_aa: ASSALNAGELF

d_call: .
v_call: TRBV5-1
j_call: TRBJ2-5
cdr3_aa: ASSKNLEETQY

d_call: .
v_call: TRBV19
j_call: TRBJ1-1
cdr3_aa: ASRGMNTEAF

d_call: .
v_call: TRBV19
j_call: TRBJ2-3
cdr3_aa: ASSTADTQY

d_call: .
v_call: TRBV4-1
j_call: TRBJ2-1
cdr3_aa: ASSQLRLERGEQF

d_call: .
v_call: TRBV30
j_call: TRBJ1-6
cdr3_aa: AWARDPNSPLH

d_call: .
v_call: TRBV29-1
j_call: TRBJ2-3
cdr3_aa: SVRQSTDTQY

d_call: .
v_call: TRBV7-2
j_call: TRBJ1-1
cdr3_aa: ASLRLVNTEAF

d_call: .
v_call: TRBV27
j_call: TRBJ1-6
cdr3_aa: ASSARGVNSPLH

d_call: .
v_call: TRBV18
j_call: TRBJ2-7
cdr3_aa: ASSPRSGGGNDEQY

d_call: TRBD2
v_call: TRBV9
j_call: TRBJ2-3
cdr3_aa: ASSVGGLAGDMDTQY

d_call: .
v_call: TRBV30
j_call: TRBJ1-5
cdr3_aa: AWGGGKNQPQH

d_call: .
v_call: TRBV29-1
j_call: TRBJ1-1
cdr3_aa: SVAQLNTEAF

d_call: .
v_call: TRBV7-9
j_call: TRBJ1-2
cdr3_aa: ASSQTGGAYDGYT

d_call: TRBD2
v_call: TRBV7-2
j_call: TRBJ2-3
cdr3_aa: ASSFTSGGGADTQY

d_call: TRBD2
v_call: TRBV2
j_call: TRBJ2-1
cdr3_aa: ASQARTRDDEQF

d_call: .
v_call: TRBV7-9
j_call: TRBJ2-1
cdr3_aa: ASGPQGGSYNEQF

d_call: .
v_call: TRBV20-1
j_call: TRBJ1-5
cdr3_aa: SAWDGNQPQH

d_call: TRBD1
v_call: TRBV24-1
j_call: TRBJ1-4
cdr3_aa: ATSDNDRVEKLF

d_call: TRBD2
v_call: TRBV20-1
j_call: TRBJ2-7
cdr3_aa: SADSGGAYEQY

d_call: .
v_call: TRBV30
j_call: TRBJ1-3
cdr3_aa: AWDQGSKRNTIY

d_call: .
v_call: TRBV30
j_call: TRBJ1-4
cdr3_aa: AWSVLEKLF

d_call: TRBD2
v_call: TRBV20-1
j_call: TRBJ2-1
cdr3_aa: SARRASGGANEQF

d_call: .
v_call: TRBV28
j_call: TRBJ2-3
cdr3_aa: ASSLPVSNTDTQY

d_call: .
v_call: TRBV29-1
j_call: TRBJ1-1
cdr3_aa: SVDAEAF

d_call: .
v_call: TRBV4-1
j_call: TRBJ1-2
cdr3_aa: ASSQESREGHGYT

d_call: .
v_call: TRBV20-1
j_call: TRBJ1-6
cdr3_aa: SAREAGSPLH

d_call: .
v_call: TRBV7-2
j_call: TRBJ1-2
cdr3_aa: ASSLASDGGYGYT

d_call: TRBD1
v_call: TRBV27
j_call: TRBJ1-5
cdr3_aa: ASRGGTGNQPQH

d_call: .
v_call: TRBV2
j_call: TRBJ1-2
cdr3_aa: ASSLNRGGSYGYT

d_call: TRBD1
v_call: TRBV20-1
j_call: TRBJ2-5
cdr3_aa: SARRGQGSETQY